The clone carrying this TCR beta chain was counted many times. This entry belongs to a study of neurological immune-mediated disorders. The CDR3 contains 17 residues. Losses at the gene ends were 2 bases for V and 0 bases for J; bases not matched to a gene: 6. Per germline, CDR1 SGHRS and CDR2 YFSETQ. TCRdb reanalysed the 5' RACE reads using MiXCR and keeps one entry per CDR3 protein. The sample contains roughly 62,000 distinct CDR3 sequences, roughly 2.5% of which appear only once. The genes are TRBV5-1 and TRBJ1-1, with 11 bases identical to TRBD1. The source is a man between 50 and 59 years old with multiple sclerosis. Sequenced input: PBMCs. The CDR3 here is CASSFRTGGKMNTEAFF. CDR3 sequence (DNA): TGCGCCAGCAGCTTCCGGACAGGGGGCAAGATGAACACTGAAGCTTTCTTT.